A single sample gave rise to the 24 T cell receptor beta chains below, sequenced in a study of CD8 T cells in ankylosing spondylitis. TCRdb re-derived calls from the 5' RACE reads in MiXCR, one entry per CDR3 protein. The sample has a few hundred thousand distinct CDR3 sequences, about 10% seen once. The sequenced sample consisted of blood, either unsorted or a sorted T cell fraction (not recorded which). The receptors derive from a male donor with ankylosing spondylitis or in good health (not recorded which).

Ten or more counts support this clonotype. The chain's CDR3 is CASRITGTRRTGELFF. In nucleotides, the CDR3 is TGTGCCAGCAGAATCACCGGGACCCGCCGGACCGGGGAGCTGTTTTTT. The gene calls are TRBV6-1 and TRBJ2-2; the D gene could be TRBD1 or TRBD2 (5 bases each). The CDR3 length is 16 residues. Germline CDR1 MNHNS, CDR2 SASEGT. The V gene lost 6 bases and the J gene lost 5 bases, with 19 bases spanning the gap.

J is TRBJ1-4 and V is TRBV20-1, with unresolved D. The ends were cut back, 6 bases at V and 1 base at J, with 12 bases in the middle. The CDR3 consists of 14 residues. Germline V gene lookup returns CDR1 DFQATT and CDR2 SNEGSKA (reference sequence). The CDR3 DNA is TGCAGTGCGCGACCGACACAAACTAATGAAAAACTGTTTTTT. Its protein product is CSARPTQTNEKLFF.

The V and J genes are TRBV10-3 and TRBJ2-6; no definite D call. The V end lost 2 bases, the J end lost 7 bases, and 15 bases lay between the germline ends. The germline V gene encodes CDR1 ENHRY and CDR2 SYGVKD. This CDR3 is 16 amino acids long. Here the CDR3 reads CAISEHGALGANVLTF. The CDR3 DNA reads TGTGCCATCAGTGAGCATGGAGCTCTGGGAGCCAACGTCCTGACTTTC.

There are many counts of this clonotype. V gene TRBV6-5 combines with J gene TRBJ1-1; TRBD1 aligns across 11 bases. This CDR3 contains 16 residues. Germline-derived CDR1 and CDR2 are MNHEY and SVGAGI. V was clipped by 1 base and J by 1 base; unmatched bases: 2. This CDR3 is CASSYWTGGENTEAFF. CDR3 bases: TGTGCCAGCAGTTACTGGACAGGGGGCGAGAACACTGAAGCTTTCTTT.

This clonotype was observed at least ten times. This chain links TRBV10-3 with TRBJ1-4, with unresolved D. V dropped 5 bases and J dropped 8 bases, with 18 bases sitting between them. Germline V gene data show CDR1 as ENHRY and CDR2 as SYGVKD. This CDR3 contains 15 residues. The CDR3 DNA is TGTGCCATCAGTATAGAGGTTGAGGCGAGCGAAAAACTGTTTTTT. It is translated as CAISIEVEASEKLFF.

In this sample, this clonotype turned up many times. This chain connects TRBV10-3 to TRBJ1-3; D might be TRBD1 (6 bases). The CDR3 extends over 16 amino acids. The ends were cut back, 2 bases at V and 4 bases at J, with 15 bases in the middle. Germline loops: CDR1 ENHRY, CDR2 SYGVKD. The CDR3 sequence: CAISEEQGTSGNTIYF. CDR3 nucleotide sequence: TGTGCCATCAGTGAGGAACAGGGAACGTCCGGAAACACCATATATTTT.

The chain carries TRBV12-3 or TRBV12-4 and TRBJ2-7; TRBD2 aligns across 7 bases. V lost 6 bases and J lost 0; bases outside the gene matches: 2. This CDR3 spans 13 amino acids. Here the CDR3 DNA reads TGTGCCAGCAGCGGGAGGCTCTCCTACGAGCAGTACTTC. Residues: CASSGRLSYEQYF.

This clonotype has ten or more counts. This chain's CDR3 is CSATGPNLREQYF. The CDR3 region has the DNA TGCAGCGCTACCGGGCCCAATCTCCGCGAGCAGTACTTC. The rearrangement joins TRBV29-1 to TRBJ2-7; D is unresolved. The CDR3 is 13 amino acids. Trimming took 7 bases from V and 6 from J, leaving 19 bases between them. Germline loops: CDR1 SQVTM, CDR2 ANQGSEA.

This clonotype has a count of ten or more. This chain links TRBV4-1 with TRBJ2-5; 8 bases are shared with TRBD2. CDR1 is MGHRA and CDR2 is YSYEKL in the germline V gene. The CDR3 has 17 amino acids. Germline trimming cut 4 bases from V and 0 bases from J; bases unmatched to any gene: 10. The CDR3 DNA follows: TGCGCCAGCAGCCCGCGCTTGGGCGGGAGGTACCAAGAGACCCAGTACTTC. Amino acids: CASSPRLGGRYQETQYF.

The sample holds many counts of this clonotype. The rearrangement links TRBV3-1 to TRBJ2-3, with 7 nucleotides matching TRBD2. Germline CDR1 and CDR2: LGHDT and YNNKEL (reference sequence). Unmatched junction bases numbered 7, after V lost 4 bases and J lost 6 bases. The CDR3 is 14 amino acids. The chain's CDR3 is CASSLKSGGDTQYF. CDR3 bases: TGTGCCAGCAGCCTGAAGTCGGGGGGTGATACGCAGTATTTT.

This clonotype was recorded once. This may be a read error: a much more frequent sequence differs by one nucleotide. The chain is built from TRBV29-1 and TRBJ1-5, with a possible D match to TRBD1 (6 bases). There are 12 residues in the CDR3. The germline V gene encodes CDR1 SQVTM and CDR2 ANQGSEA. CDR3 DNA: TGCAGCGCTGGGGGCGACGATCAGTCCCAGCATTTT. Encoded protein: CSAGGDDQSQHF.

Comments on this clonotype: This may come from a read error, since a much larger clone is one base off. This rearrangement joins TRBV5-1 to TRBJ2-3; 7 bases are a match to TRBD2. Germline loops: CDR1 SGHRS, CDR2 YFSETQ. The CDR3 length is 14 residues. The DNA for the CDR3 is TGCTCCAGCAGCTATGGGACTACCACAGATACGCAGTATTTT. Its translation is CSSSYGTTTDTQYF.

This clonotype has at least ten counts. This chain connects TRBV5-1 to TRBJ2-5; the match to TRBD1 covers 10 bases. Looked up from germline, CDR1 is SGHRS and CDR2 is YFSETQ. The trim removed 3 bases at V and 3 bases at J, leaving 5 bases unmatched. The CDR3 covers 15 residues. The CDR3 nucleotides are TGCGCCAGCAGCTGGTCCGGGACAGGGGAAGAGACCCAGTACTTC. This sequence encodes CASSWSGTGEETQYF.

The sample holds a few counts of this clonotype. The chain carries TRBV9 and TRBJ2-1; D uncertain. The CDR3 runs 14 residues. V dropped 0 bases and J dropped 8 bases, with 12 bases sitting between them. Germline CDR1 SGDLS, CDR2 YYNGEE. In DNA form, the CDR3 reads TGTGCCAGCAGCGTAGATGGAGCTCGGTATGAGCAGTTCTTC. Translation gives CASSVDGARYEQFF.

The gene calls are TRBV30 and TRBJ2-7; 10 nucleotides match TRBD1. From germline, CDR1 is GTSNPN and CDR2 SVGIG (reference sequence). The CDR3 is made up of 18 amino acids. V trimming: 0 bases; J trimming: 5 bases; junction bases outside the gene matches: 16. The CDR3 loop is CAWSVRWGQRDRGHEQYF. The DNA for the CDR3 is TGTGCCTGGAGTGTACGGTGGGGACAACGGGACAGGGGACACGAGCAGTACTTC.

This chain uses TRBV5-1 with TRBJ2-6; D is perhaps TRBD1 (5 bases). V lost 6 bases and J 1 base, leaving 17 bases between the germline ends. CDR3 length equals 17 residues. Germline CDR1 and CDR2: SGHRS and YFSETQ. CDR3: CASNPQIQGSGANVLTF. The DNA for the CDR3 is TGCGCCAGCAACCCACAGATCCAGGGATCTGGGGCCAACGTCCTGACTTTC.

This clonotype was seen just once. The chain links TRBV7-8 to TRBJ2-3; no clear D. V was cut by 5 bases and J by 0 bases, with 24 bases left in between. This CDR3 contains 19 residues. Germline V gene sequence: CDR1 SGHVS, CDR2 FQNEAQ. In DNA, the CDR3 is TGTGCCAGCAGCATCGCCTCTTCCCTGGGGTTTTTCAGCACAGATACGCAGTATTTT. Translation: CASSIASSLGFFSTDTQYF.

This clonotype occurred many times. V and J are TRBV10-3 and TRBJ2-3; 7 bases map to TRBD1. V gave up 6 bases and J gave up 0 bases; unmatched junction bases: 3. Germline values: CDR1 ENHRY, CDR2 SYGVKD. The CDR3 is 14 amino acids. CDR3 sequence (DNA): TGTGCCATCAGACAGGGGATTAGCACAGATACGCAGTATTTT. It encodes CAIRQGISTDTQYF.

This clonotype was detected many times. V and J are TRBV20-1 and TRBJ2-7, with 8 bases that match TRBD1. The germline V gene has CDR1 DFQATT and CDR2 SNEGSKA (reference sequence). J was trimmed by 0 bases and V by 5 bases; bases with no gene match: 3. The CDR3 totals 13 residues. CDR3 protein: CSAVGQGSYEQYF. CDR3 nucleotide sequence: TGCAGTGCTGTCGGACAGGGCTCCTACGAGCAGTACTTC.

The sample holds a few counts of this clonotype. V and J are TRBV29-1 and TRBJ2-3; no definite D call. V lost 2 bases, J lost 13 bases, and 16 bases lay in between. CDR3 length: 12 residues. CDR1 is SQVTM and CDR2 is ANQGSEA in the germline V gene. As DNA, the CDR3 is TGCAGCGTTGAATGGAATAGCCTACCCGAGTATTTT. It encodes CSVEWNSLPEYF.

This clonotype showed up many times. The chain combines TRBV30 with TRBJ2-2; D uncertain. Trimming pared 1 base from V and 6 bases from J, leaving 3 bases between. Germline V CDR1 and CDR2: GTSNPN, SVGIG (reference sequence). This CDR3 has 11 amino acids. The CDR3 sequence: CAWSGAGELFF. The CDR3 DNA sequence: TGTGCCTGGAGTGGCGCCGGGGAGCTGTTTTTT.

The chain uses TRBV5-1 and TRBJ2-2; D is undetermined. Germline V gene sequence: CDR1 SGHRS, CDR2 YFSETQ. The CDR3 consists of 14 residues. Trimming pared 4 bases from V and 5 bases from J, leaving 12 bases between. The CDR3 loop reads CASSPASGTGELFF. In DNA, the CDR3 is TGCGCCAGCAGCCCGGCCTCAGGAACCGGGGAGCTGTTTTTT.

This clonotype was seen ten or more times. The rearrangement uses TRBV20-1 and TRBJ1-5, with D perhaps TRBD1 (6 bases). The CDR3 has 15 residues. Trimming cost V 0 bases and J 5 bases, with 14 bases left between them. From germline, CDR1 is DFQATT and CDR2 SNEGSKA (reference sequence). The CDR3 spells CSARDWGAGDQPQHF. Written as DNA, the CDR3 is TGCAGTGCTAGAGATTGGGGGGCCGGGGATCAGCCCCAGCATTTT.

This clonotype has ten or more counts. The rearrangement links TRBV5-1 to TRBJ2-2, with unresolved D. Looked up from germline, CDR1 is SGHRS and CDR2 is YFSETQ. Trimming left V 2 bases short and J 4 bases short, with 6 bases between. This CDR3 comprises 13 residues. CDR3 protein: CASSLVTTGELFF. The DNA of the CDR3 is TGCGCCAGCAGCTTAGTCACCACCGGGGAGCTGTTTTTT.